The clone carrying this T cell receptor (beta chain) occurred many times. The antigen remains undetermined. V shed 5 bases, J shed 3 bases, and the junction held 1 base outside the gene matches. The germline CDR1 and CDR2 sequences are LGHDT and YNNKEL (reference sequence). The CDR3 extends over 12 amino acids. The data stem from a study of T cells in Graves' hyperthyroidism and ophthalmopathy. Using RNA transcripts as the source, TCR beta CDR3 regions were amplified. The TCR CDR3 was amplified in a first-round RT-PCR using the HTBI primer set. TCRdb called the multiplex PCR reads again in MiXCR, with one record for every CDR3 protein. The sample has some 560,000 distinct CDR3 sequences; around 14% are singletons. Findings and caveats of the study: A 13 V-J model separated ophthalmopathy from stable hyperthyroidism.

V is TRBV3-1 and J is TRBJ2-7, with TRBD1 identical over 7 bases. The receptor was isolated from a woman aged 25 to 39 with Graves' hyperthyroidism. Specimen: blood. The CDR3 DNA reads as TGTGCCAGCAGCGACAGGGTCTACGAGCAGTACTTC. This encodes CASSDRVYEQYF.